Only one count was recorded for the clone carrying this T cell receptor (beta chain). These data belong to a study of blood T cell repertoires in COVID-19. Study-level information: Sources were T cells, B-cell-depleted T cells, or PBMCs; the material itself was cDNA or gDNA.

Trimming shortened V by 5 bases and J by 4 bases, and 11 bases separated the two germline ends. Germline CDR1 and CDR2: MNHEY and SVGAGI. The CDR3 is made up of 13 amino acids. Clones were sequenced by immunoSEQ multiplex PCR, and TCRdb holds only the in-frame ones, with some missing. This sample has under 250,000 clones, with around 92% found just once. The sequencing sample was made of peripheral blood. The sequence derives from a young man with acute or convalescent COVID-19. The chain joins TRBV6-5 to TRBJ1-2, with D maybe TRBD1 (6 bases). The CDR3 bases are TGTGCCAGCAGTCAGGACAGCCCCTATGGCTACACCTTC. Translation: CASSQDSPYGYTF.